These 20 T cell receptor beta chains were sequenced from one sample in a study of CD8 T cells in Susac syndrome. Random-hexamer reverse transcription was applied to roughly 0.5 to 1 ug RNA. MiXCR was run by TCRdb on the immunoSEQ multiplex PCR reads, yielding one entry per CDR3 protein. Of around 80,000 distinct CDR3 sequences listed, around 93% are singletons. What was sequenced was CD8+ T cells from PBMCs. These TCRs come from a human donor with Susac syndrome.

This chain links TRBV5-1 with TRBJ2-7; D might be TRBD1 or TRBD2, each matching 5 bases. V shed 0 bases and J shed 0 bases, with 10 bases lying between them. The CDR3 is made up of 15 amino acids. Germline-derived CDR1 and CDR2 are SGHRS and YFSETQ. CDR3 DNA sequence: TGCGCCAGCAGCTTGGGGGCAGGGAGCTCCTACGAGCAGTACTTC. Its protein product is CASSLGAGSSYEQYF.

In this sample, this clonotype turned up once. V usage is TRBV11-1 and J usage is TRBJ2-3; the match to TRBD1 covers 8 bases. CDR3 length: 15 amino acids. With 5 bases clipped from V and 3 bases from J, the junction kept 7 bases outside the gene matches. Germline assignment: CDR1 SGHAT and CDR2 FQDESV (reference sequence). CDR3 DNA: TGTGCCAGCAGCGTCCTTAACAGGGGGACAGATACGCAGTATTTT. It is translated as CASSVLNRGTDTQYF.

The chain links TRBV11-2 to TRBJ2-1, with 13 bases matching TRBD2. The J segment lost 0 bases and the V segment lost 5 bases, leaving 10 bases of the junction unmatched. Germline V lookup: CDR1 SGHAT, CDR2 FQNNGV. This CDR3 is 19 amino acids long. The CDR3 is CASSGRTSGRPLSYNEQFF. Here the CDR3 DNA reads TGTGCCAGCAGCGGACGGACTAGCGGGAGACCCCTCTCCTACAATGAGCAGTTCTTC. The entire variable domain, with the rest obtained from reference TRBV11-2 and TRBJ2-1, is as follows: EAGVAQSPRYKIIEKRQSVAFWCNPISGHATLYWYQQILGQGPKLLIQFQNNGVVDDSQLPKDRFSAERLKGVDSTLKIQPAKLEDSAVYLCASSGRTSGRPLSYNEQFFGPGTRLTVL.

The V and J genes are TRBV7-2 and TRBJ2-5; 7 bases map to TRBD1. Germline values: CDR1 SGHTA, CDR2 FQGNSA. The length of the CDR3 is 14 residues. With V trimmed by 5 bases and J by 2 bases, 5 bases remained unmatched. The CDR3 reads CASSPDRSQETQYF. DNA of the CDR3: TGTGCCAGCAGCCCGGACAGGTCTCAAGAGACCCAGTACTTC.

V gene TRBV10-3 combines with J gene TRBJ2-1, with a tentative D call TRBD2 (5 bases). CDR3 length: 17 residues. Trimming took off 0 bases at V and 6 bases at J, with 18 bases between the two ends. From germline, CDR1 is ENHRY and CDR2 SYGVKD. CDR3: CAISESPRTEPLNEQFF. The CDR3 coding sequence is TGTGCCATCAGTGAGTCCCCACGGACTGAGCCTCTCAATGAGCAGTTCTTC.

To note about this clonotype: At one end the junction does not follow the germline gene, possibly because of a read error. The chain uses TRBV2 and TRBJ2-7; D not resolved. Germline loops: CDR1 SNHLY, CDR2 FYNNEI. The CDR3 extends over 11 amino acids. The CDR3 DNA reads as TGTGCCAGCAGTTCCGAGTACGGGCAGTACTTC. Its translation: CASSSEYGQYF.

V and J are TRBV7-9 and TRBJ1-2; possible D gene TRBD1, 5 bases. Trimming cost V 2 bases and J 6 bases, with 7 bases left between them. Looked up from germline, CDR1 is SEHNR and CDR2 is FQNEAQ (reference sequence). CDR3 size: 12 residues. In nucleotides, the CDR3 is TGTGCCAGCAGCTTAATAGGGGATGGCTACACCTTC. This sequence encodes CASSLIGDGYTF.

V gene TRBV24-1 combines with J gene TRBJ2-5; D is undetermined. The V end lost 3 bases, the J end lost 2 bases, and 18 bases lay between the germline ends. Germline CDR1 reads KGHDR; CDR2 reads SFDVKD. This CDR3 region has 17 residues. The CDR3 DNA reads as TGTGCCACCAGTGATATAAGAGGTCGCGACCTACAAGAGACCCAGTACTTC. Translating gives CATSDIRGRDLQETQYF.

The chain recombines TRBV27 with TRBJ1-1, with D tentatively TRBD1 (6 bases). Germline loops: CDR1 MNHEY, CDR2 SMNVEV (reference sequence). This CDR3 comprises 14 residues. Trimming cost V 4 bases and J 7 bases, with 16 bases left between them. The CDR3 nucleotides are TGTGCCAGCAGTTATGGCCTGAAACAGGGTGAAGCTTTCTTT. Residues: CASSYGLKQGEAFF.

V usage is TRBV29-1 and J usage is TRBJ1-1, with a weak D call TRBD1 (6 bases). The CDR3 contains 16 residues. Per germline, CDR1 SQVTM and CDR2 ANQGSEA. V was pared by 2 bases and J by 4 bases, with 20 bases between. The CDR3, as DNA: TGCAGCGTTGAACCGACTTATGGGGGGGCGCCCACTGAAGCTTTCTTT. Its protein product is CSVEPTYGGAPTEAFF.

The chain combines TRBV6-1 with TRBJ1-2, with D tentatively TRBD1 (5 bases). The germline V gene encodes CDR1 MNHNS and CDR2 SASEGT. The CDR3 sequence is 18 residues long. Trimming left V 5 bases short and J 8 bases short, with 30 bases between. The DNA of the CDR3 is TGTGCCAGCAGTCGGACCCCTCGGGACTCCACCTTCCTTGGAGGCTACACCTTC. It is translated as CASSRTPRDSTFLGGYTF.

The chain uses TRBV7-2 and TRBJ2-1; the match to TRBD2 covers 9 bases. The CDR3 runs 16 residues. After removal of 5 bases from V and 10 bases from J, the junction contained 15 bases not matched to a gene. Germline CDR1 and CDR2: SGHTA and FQGNSA. This CDR3 reads CASSLTLAGRLGEQFF. DNA for the CDR3: TGTGCCAGCAGCCTCACCCTAGCGGGGAGGTTGGGGGAGCAGTTCTTC.

J is TRBJ2-2 and V is TRBV9, with D unclear. V dropped 2 bases and J dropped 2 bases, with 7 bases sitting between them. CDR1 is SGDLS and CDR2 is YYNGEE in the germline V gene. The CDR3 totals 14 residues. The CDR3 bases are TGTGCCAGCAGCGTGGGCCACAACACCGGGGAGCTGTTTTTT. It codes for CASSVGHNTGELFF.

This rearrangement joins TRBV7-8 to TRBJ2-1, with 11 bases fitting TRBD1. CDR1 is SGHVS, CDR2 FQNEAQ, per germline. The CDR3 length is 16 residues. The trim removed 2 bases at V and 8 bases at J, leaving 8 bases unmatched. The CDR3 DNA reads TGTGCCAGCAGCTTATTAGGACAGGGGGCAGGGGATGAGCAGTTCTTC. This gives the protein CASSLLGQGAGDEQFF.

This clonotype was picked up one time. This chain links TRBV27 with TRBJ1-2, with a possible D match to TRBD1 (5 bases). Germline V gene lookup returns CDR1 MNHEY and CDR2 SMNVEV (reference sequence). This CDR3 comprises 14 residues. Trimming took off 3 bases at V and 4 bases at J, with 12 bases between the two ends. CDR3 sequence (DNA): TGTGCCAGCAGTTTCTCGGGGCACATCTATGGCTACACCTTC. This encodes CASSFSGHIYGYTF.

The chain joins TRBV7-2 to TRBJ1-2; 8 bases map to TRBD1. The CDR3 length is 14 residues. V lost 3 bases to trimming and J lost 4 bases; unmatched junction nucleotides: 4. CDR1 is SGHTA, CDR2 FQGNSA, per germline. DNA for the CDR3: TGTGCCAGCAGCTTCCGGACAGGGCGCTATGGCTACACCTTC. Its translation: CASSFRTGRYGYTF.

The chain recombines TRBV4-1 with TRBJ2-1; 7 bases match TRBD2. V lost 4 bases and J lost 10; bases outside the gene matches: 10. Germline values: CDR1 MGHRA, CDR2 YSYEKL. The CDR3 consists of 14 residues. This chain's CDR3 is CASSLFRTSREQFF. In DNA form, the CDR3 reads TGCGCCAGCAGCCTCTTTAGGACTAGTCGGGAGCAGTTCTTC.

The rearrangement joins TRBV20-1 to TRBJ2-7, with 12 positions matching TRBD2. The CDR3 is made up of 13 amino acids. V was pared by 6 bases and J by 5 bases, with 5 bases of the junction left unmatched. The germline V gene has CDR1 DFQATT and CDR2 SNEGSKA (reference sequence). The CDR3, as DNA: TGCAGTGCGAGACTAGCGGGAGTTAACGAGCAGTACTTC. Translating gives CSARLAGVNEQYF.

The genes are TRBV11-2 and TRBJ2-5; TRBD1 is a possible D gene (6 bases). Trimming stripped 5 bases from V and 0 bases from J, with 10 bases between. Germline CDR1 SGHAT, CDR2 FQNNGV. The CDR3 is 14 residues long. The CDR3 sequence: CASSGQTYQETQYF. DNA of the CDR3: TGTGCCAGCAGCGGACAGACGTACCAAGAGACCCAGTACTTC.

CDR3 DNA sequence: TGTGCCAGCCCCTCTAAAGATTTCGATACGCAGTATTTT. It translates to CASPSKDFDTQYF. V usage is TRBV6-5 and J usage is TRBJ2-3; D gene ambiguous. The CDR3 is 13 amino acids. V was clipped by 8 bases and J by 6 bases, with 15 bases between them. CDR1 is MNHEY, CDR2 SVGAGI, per germline.